The TCR beta chain under discussion was sequenced for a study of T cell repertoires in ileal Crohn's disease. A few counts support this clone. No antigen is known for it. Per sample, 400 to 550 nanograms of biopsy DNA were TCRB immunosequenced. The data were produced by immunoSEQ multiplex PCR, yet TCRdb's version contains in-frame clones alone and is incomplete. The sample yields about 17,000 clones, roughly two thirds seen once. Germline V gene lookup returns CDR1 SGHDN and CDR2 FVKESK. The CDR3 is 12 amino acids. Trimming at V came to 5 bases and at J to 14 bases, leaving 11 bases not matched to a gene. Included were adult ileal or ileocolonic Crohn's patients indicated for ileocolonic resection. The study's findings and limits: Compared with non-smokers, active smokers at surgery showed more clonal expansions. High-frequency clones were more common in sorted CD8 than CD4 cells.

The chain employs TRBV14 and TRBJ1-1; 7 nucleotides line up with TRBD1. Sequenced material: ileal tissue. The receptor was derived from an adult with Crohn's disease. This CDR3 reads CASSSDRVKSFF. The DNA for the CDR3 is TGTGCCAGCAGCTCCGACAGGGTAAAGTCGTTCTTT.